This entry lists 23 T cell receptor beta chains sequenced from one sample in a study of T cells in Graves' hyperthyroidism and ophthalmopathy. Regions amplified from RNA transcripts were the TCR beta CDR3 regions. The study used the HTBI primer set for a first-round RT-PCR of the TCR CDR3. TCRdb re-called the multiplex PCR reads with MiXCR, one entry per CDR3 protein. The sample carries approximately 620,000 distinct CDR3 sequences, approximately 14% recorded once. The specimen sequenced was blood. The receptors derive from a woman aged 25 to 45 with Graves' hyperthyroidism that later progressed to Graves' ophthalmopathy.

This clonotype was detected a few times. This sequence joins TRBV19 and TRBJ1-4; D is undetermined. This CDR3 comprises 11 residues. The germline V and J ends were trimmed by 0 bases and 7 bases, with 0 bases remaining between them. Germline V gene sequence: CDR1 LNHDA, CDR2 SQIVND (reference sequence). The CDR3 is CASSIDEKLFF. Here the CDR3 DNA reads TGTGCCAGTAGTATAGATGAAAAACTGTTTTTT.

This chain connects TRBV14 to TRBJ1-1, with 7 bases lining up with TRBD1. This CDR3 comprises 14 residues. V lost 3 bases, J lost 1 base, and 2 bases stayed unmatched. Per germline, CDR1 SGHDN and CDR2 FVKESK. The CDR3 DNA reads TGTGCCAGCAGCCACGGACAGGCGAACACTGAAGCTTTCTTT. Its protein product is CASSHGQANTEAFF.

This clonotype showed up many times. This chain connects TRBV28 to TRBJ2-3; TRBD2 agrees at 11 bases. Germline CDR1 MDHEN, CDR2 SYDVKM. There are 15 residues in the CDR3. With V trimmed by 6 bases and J by 5 bases, 7 bases remained unmatched. CDR3 coding DNA: TGTGCCAGCAGCTTACTAGCGGGAGAAGGAGATACGCAGTATTTT. Its translation: CASSLLAGEGDTQYF.

The rearrangement uses TRBV5-1 and TRBJ2-7, with 7 bases fitting TRBD2. The germline gives CDR1 SGHRS, CDR2 YFSETQ. The CDR3 is 13 residues long. With V trimmed by 4 bases and J by 7 bases, 8 bases remained unmatched. The CDR3 DNA reads TGCGCCAGCAGCGGGGAGGGCCTTAAGGAGCAGTACTTC. It translates to CASSGEGLKEQYF.

About this clonotype itself: This may be a read error: a much more frequent sequence differs by one nucleotide. The chain couples TRBV7-9 to TRBJ2-7, with 7 bases lining up with TRBD2. With 5 bases clipped from V and 7 bases from J, the junction kept 11 bases outside the gene matches. CDR3 length equals 14 residues. CDR1 is SEHNR, CDR2 FQNEAQ, per germline (reference sequence). The CDR3 loop is CASSQGLVLVEQYF. The CDR3 coding sequence is TGTGCCAGCAGCCAAGGACTAGTATTGGTTGAGCAGTACTTC.

V is TRBV5-4 and J is TRBJ1-2; 7 bases match TRBD1. The CDR3 sequence is 13 residues long. Germline V gene lookup returns CDR1 SGHNT and CDR2 YYREEE (reference sequence). The junction had 5 bases not matched to a gene; V was cut back by 6 bases and J by 3 bases. CDR3 amino acids: CASIRQGYYGYTF. The CDR3 bases are TGTGCCAGCATCCGACAGGGATACTATGGCTACACCTTC.

There are many counts of this clonotype. The chain has TRBV24-1 and TRBJ2-1, with TRBD2 matching 14 bases. The trim removed 4 bases at V and 3 bases at J, leaving 4 bases unmatched. The CDR3 spans 17 residues. Germline V lookup: CDR1 KGHDR, CDR2 SFDVKD. The CDR3 protein is CATSDTTSGRGYNEQFF. The CDR3 region has the DNA TGTGCCACCAGTGACACGACTAGCGGGAGGGGCTACAATGAGCAGTTCTTC.

This clonotype showed up just a few times. The V gene is TRBV7-2, the J gene TRBJ2-7; the match to TRBD2 covers 10 bases. The V gene end was trimmed by 1 base and the J gene end by 4 bases; junction bases not matched to a gene: 13. The CDR3 has 18 amino acids. Germline values: CDR1 SGHTA, CDR2 FQGNSA. The DNA for the CDR3 is TGTGCCAGCAGCTTAGACGGGGTAGGACTAGCGGATAATTACGAGCAGTACTTC. It encodes CASSLDGVGLADNYEQYF. Using reference TRBV7-2 and TRBJ2-7 for the parts outside the CDR3, the full variable domain is GAGVSQSPSNKVTEKGKDVELRCDPISGHTALYWYRQSLGQGLEFLIYFQGNSAPDKSGLPSDRFSAERTGGSVSTLTIQRTQQEDSAVYLCASSLDGVGLADNYEQYFGPGTRLTVT.

This clonotype was found many times. The CDR3: CAIPSVSTDTQYF. In nucleotides, the CDR3 is TGTGCCATCCCTAGCGTGAGCACAGATACGCAGTATTTT. V usage is TRBV2 and J usage is TRBJ2-3; possibly TRBD2 for D (6 bases). The CDR3 extends over 13 amino acids. In germline, CDR1 is SNHLY, CDR2 FYNNEI. V lost 10 bases to trimming and J lost 0 bases, with 11 bases between them.

The sample holds one count of this clonotype. A much larger clonotype is one base distant, so this may be a read error. V gene TRBV12-5 combines with J gene TRBJ2-5; maybe TRBD1 (7 bases). Germline V gene sequence: CDR1 LGHNT, CDR2 FRNRAP. V lost 6 bases and J lost 1, with 12 bases in between. The CDR3 totals 14 residues. Here the CDR3 reads CASGSGGPQETQYF. The CDR3 nucleotides are TGTGCTAGTGGGTCAGGGGGGCCCCAAGAGACCCAGTACTTC.

The table lists this clonotype with many counts. This sequence joins TRBV11-3 and TRBJ2-1; 7 bases are a match to TRBD2. The CDR3 loop spans 16 amino acids. The trim removed 0 bases at V and 3 bases at J, leaving 5 bases unmatched. Germline V gene data show CDR1 as SGHNT and CDR2 as YENEEA. The CDR3 region has the DNA TGTGCCAGCAGCTTAGATCGGCCTAGCGGCTACAATGAGCAGTTCTTC. This translates into CASSLDRPSGYNEQFF.

Written as DNA, the CDR3 is TGTGCCAGCAGTCCCGGCAGGGGGCGAGGGTCAGATACGCAGTATTTT. Encoded protein: CASSPGRGRGSDTQYF. The genes are TRBV6-1 and TRBJ2-3, with 8 nucleotides matching TRBD1. Germline trimming cut 5 bases from V and 4 bases from J; bases unmatched to any gene: 11. Germline V gene sequence: CDR1 MNHNS, CDR2 SASEGT. The CDR3 is made up of 16 amino acids.

This clonotype was counted many times. J is TRBJ2-3 and V is TRBV5-1; D uncertain. This CDR3 is 15 amino acids long. Germline loops: CDR1 SGHRS, CDR2 YFSETQ. Trimming left V 4 bases short and J 0 bases short, with 12 bases between. The CDR3 nucleotides are TGCGCCAGCAGCCCCGTGGCGGAAAGCACAGATACGCAGTATTTT. The encoded protein is CASSPVAESTDTQYF.

With respect to this clonotype: This may come from a read error, since a much larger clone is one base off. The chain recombines TRBV18 with TRBJ1-4; D is unclear. Germline V CDR1 and CDR2: KGHSH, LQKENI. The CDR3 has 17 residues. This CDR3 is CANSLRRPTATNEKLFF. Written as DNA, the CDR3 is TGTGCCAACTCACTTCGTCGGCCGACCGCAACTAATGAAAAACTGTTTTTT.

V usage is TRBV3-1 and J usage is TRBJ1-1; 8 positions match TRBD1. Germline V CDR1 and CDR2: LGHDT, YNNKEL (reference sequence). Losses at the gene ends were 1 base for V and 8 bases for J; bases not matched to a gene: 6. The CDR3 is 14 amino acids. The CDR3 spells CASSQGQGKFEAFF. DNA for the CDR3: TGTGCCAGCAGCCAAGGACAGGGGAAATTCGAAGCTTTCTTT.

This chain joins TRBV7-8 and TRBJ1-6; D not resolved. This CDR3 is 14 amino acids long. Germline lookup yields CDR1 SGHVS and CDR2 FQNEAQ. Trimming cost V 5 bases and J 7 bases, with 12 bases left between them. The CDR3 sequence: CASSISDGNSPLHF. DNA of the CDR3: TGTGCCAGCAGCATATCGGACGGAAATTCACCCCTCCACTTT.

This chain connects TRBV20-1 to TRBJ2-3, with 13 bases matching TRBD2. V was clipped by 3 bases and J by 2 bases; unmatched bases: 2. The germline CDR1 and CDR2 sequences are DFQATT and SNEGSKA (reference sequence). The CDR3 spans 15 residues. CDR3: CSARGLAGLTDTQYF. The CDR3 coding sequence is TGCAGTGCTAGGGGACTAGCGGGGCTCACAGATACGCAGTATTTT.

The table lists this clonotype with many counts. This chain joins TRBV6-2 or TRBV6-3 and TRBJ2-3; 8 bases map to TRBD1. The CDR3 covers 15 residues. Germline V gives CDR1 MNHEY, CDR2 SVGEGT. Trimming took 0 bases from V and 2 from J; bases not matched to a gene: 1. CDR3 nucleotide sequence: TGTGCCAGCAGTTACTCGGACAGGGACACAGATACGCAGTATTTT. Translated: CASSYSDRDTDTQYF.

This clonotype was observed many times. CDR3 protein: CSAPPTDQWEQYF. CDR3 sequence (DNA): TGCAGTGCACCCCCGACTGATCAGTGGGAGCAGTACTTC. The genes are TRBV20-1 and TRBJ2-7; D uncertain. The V and J ends lost 6 bases and 7 bases respectively, with 19 bases between them. There are 13 residues in the CDR3. The germline V gene encodes CDR1 DFQATT and CDR2 SNEGSKA (reference sequence).

This chain uses TRBV28 with TRBJ2-1; 8 bases are shared with TRBD2. Germline assignment: CDR1 MDHEN and CDR2 SYDVKM. V lost 7 bases, J lost 9 bases, and 8 bases stayed unmatched. The CDR3 length is 13 residues. This CDR3 reads CASTLQAGVEQFF. The CDR3 coding sequence is TGTGCCAGCACCCTCCAAGCGGGAGTTGAGCAGTTCTTC.

The chain recombines TRBV19 with TRBJ1-1; D gene unclear. With 7 bases removed from V and 1 base from J, the gap between germline ends came to 7 bases. This CDR3 has 12 residues. Germline-derived CDR1 and CDR2 are LNHDA and SQIVND (reference sequence). CDR3 in amino acids: CASTRANTEAFF. The CDR3 nucleotides read TGTGCCAGTACCCGGGCGAACACTGAAGCTTTCTTT.

The genes are TRBV4-1 and TRBJ1-5; 9 bases agree with TRBD1. The CDR3 totals 16 residues. The germline CDR1 and CDR2 sequences are MGHRA and YSYEKL. Unmatched junction bases numbered 8, after V lost 3 bases and J lost 5 bases. The CDR3 spells CASSHSLRDRDQPQHF. The DNA of the CDR3 is TGCGCCAGCAGCCATTCCCTCCGGGACAGGGATCAGCCCCAGCATTTT.

This clonotype was seen repeatedly, ten times or more. The rearrangement uses TRBV11-3 and TRBJ1-2, with TRBD1 identical over 8 bases. The CDR3 spans 15 residues. V shed 5 bases and J 2 bases; nucleotides not matched to a gene: 7. The germline gives CDR1 SGHNT, CDR2 YENEEA. The CDR3 bases are TGTGCCAGCAGCGCCCCGGGACAGGAAAACTATGGCTACACCTTC. This encodes CASSAPGQENYGYTF.